This T cell receptor beta chain came from a study of human T cells and chemical hapten exposure. This clonotype was seen a few times. Documented time point: patch test 1, 2 weeks after DPC sensitization. Regarding treatment: therapeutic diphenylcyclopropenone sensitization with weekly scalp DPC. The CDR3 runs 17 residues. V lost 2 bases and J lost 5; bases outside the gene matches: 10. CDR1 MDHEN and CDR2 SYDVKM come from the germline V gene. MiXCR, run by TCRdb on the RACE reads, gives a single entry per CDR3 protein. The table has tens of thousands of distinct CDR3 sequences, about 10% seen once. This clonotype was obtained from a woman between 50 and 59 years old with alopecia areata. Some clones in this sample may be carry-over from other donors' samples. The chain employs TRBV28 and TRBJ2-2, with TRBD1 identical over 8 bases. The sample was whole blood, taken in connection with sensitization to the hapten diphenylcyclopropenone (DPC). Here the CDR3 reads CASSLLPTGVKTGELFF. The CDR3 DNA is TGTGCCAGCAGTTTACTCCCGACAGGGGTTAAAACCGGGGAGCTGTTTTTT.